Shown below are 27 T cell receptor beta chains from a single sample sequenced in a study of blood T cell repertoires in COVID-19. Clones were read by immunoSEQ multiplex PCR, and TCRdb kept only the in-frame ones, dropping some. This sample yields 150,000 to 200,000 clones, of which around 90% are seen a single time; 0.53% belongs to the top ten. The material sequenced was peripheral blood. These receptors were taken from a man aged 50 to 60 with acute or convalescent COVID-19.

This clone was recorded only once. This chain uses TRBV18 with TRBJ1-3; D perhaps matches TRBD1 (5 bases). The CDR3 is made up of 16 amino acids. V lost 5 bases to trimming and J lost 0 bases, with 14 bases between them. Germline-derived CDR1 and CDR2 are KGHSH and LQKENI. The CDR3 sequence: CASSALGGSSGNTIYF. CDR3 in DNA: TGTGCCAGCTCAGCCCTCGGGGGAAGCTCTGGAAACACCATATATTTT.

The V and J genes are TRBV7-2 and TRBJ2-5; TRBD1 is a possible D gene (5 bases). The CDR3 sequence is 15 residues long. V was trimmed by 5 bases and J by 5 bases, leaving 18 bases between them. CDR1 is SGHTA, CDR2 FQGNSA, per germline. The CDR3 nucleotides read TGTGCCAGCAGCCCAGGTTGGGGCTACGGGGAGACCCAGTACTTC. Protein sequence: CASSPGWGYGETQYF.

This clone was counted between two and nine times. J is TRBJ2-3 and V is TRBV6-5; D is perhaps TRBD1 (5 bases). The ends were cut back, 7 bases at V and 0 bases at J, with 14 bases in the middle. CDR3 size: 15 residues. Germline V lookup: CDR1 MNHEY, CDR2 SVGAGI. The CDR3 reads CASTPWGGSTDTQYF. In nucleotides, the CDR3 is TGTGCCAGCACTCCCTGGGGCGGTAGCACAGATACGCAGTATTTT.

V is TRBV4-1 and J is TRBJ1-5; the D is unclear. Germline CDR1 and CDR2: MGHRA and YSYEKL. Trimming stripped 3 bases from V and 4 bases from J, with 10 bases between. The CDR3 is 14 amino acids. The CDR3 coding sequence is TGCGCCAGCAGCCAGAGGGCGGGTAATCAGCCCCAGCATTTT. It encodes CASSQRAGNQPQHF.

The chain carries TRBV29-1 and TRBJ1-1, with TRBD1 identical over 9 bases. The CDR3 is 11 amino acids. The V gene's germline CDR1 is SQVTM and CDR2 ANQGSEA. The V gene end was trimmed by 7 bases and the J gene end by 7 bases; junction bases not matched to a gene: 4. This CDR3 reads CSAGGQGEAFF. The DNA for the CDR3 is TGCAGCGCCGGGGGACAGGGTGAAGCTTTCTTT.

The DNA of the CDR3 is TGTGCCAGCAGCTTAGGGACAGTGCTCGGTCAGCCCCAGCATTTT. Its translation: CASSLGTVLGQPQHF. The chain has TRBV6-5 and TRBJ1-5; TRBD1 matches 7 bases. CDR1 and CDR2 from the germline V gene are MNHEY and SVGAGI. CDR3 length: 15 amino acids. V lost 6 bases, J lost 6 bases, and 11 bases stayed unmatched.

This chain connects TRBV7-9 to TRBJ2-6, with a weak D call TRBD2 (6 bases). This CDR3 contains 17 residues. Germline loops: CDR1 SEHNR, CDR2 FQNEAQ (reference sequence). V was clipped by 4 bases and J by 0 bases, with 13 bases between them. DNA of the CDR3: TGTGCCAGCAGCTCAGCATGGAGGGGCTCTGGGGCCAACGTCCTGACTTTC. It is translated as CASSSAWRGSGANVLTF.

This clone showed up just once. The J gene is TRBJ1-3, the V gene TRBV5-6; no firm D call. The CDR3 contains 14 residues. The V gene lost 5 bases and the J gene lost 2 bases, with 11 bases spanning the gap. CDR1 is SGHDT and CDR2 is YYEEEE in the germline V gene. The CDR3 loop is CASRRRGPGNTIYF. CDR3 in DNA: TGTGCCAGCAGACGACGGGGTCCTGGAAACACCATATATTTT.

This chain connects TRBV5-1 to TRBJ2-7, with 7 positions matching TRBD2. The CDR3 is 16 amino acids. The J segment lost 6 bases and the V segment lost 4 bases, leaving 16 bases of the junction unmatched. CDR1 SGHRS and CDR2 YFSETQ come from the germline V gene. DNA of the CDR3: TGCGCCAGCAGCACCCCCATGGGCGGGGGAGGCCTCGAGCAGTACTTC. This gives the protein CASSTPMGGGGLEQYF.

CDR3 loop: CATSDAVYNEQFF. CDR3 nucleotide sequence: TGTGCCACCAGTGATGCGGTTTACAATGAGCAGTTCTTC. The gene calls are TRBV24-1 and TRBJ2-1; D gene unclear. The CDR3 consists of 13 residues. With 3 bases removed from V and 4 bases from J, the gap between germline ends came to 6 bases. From germline, CDR1 is KGHDR and CDR2 SFDVKD.

V gene TRBV19 combines with J gene TRBJ2-2; unclear D gene. CDR3 length: 13 residues. Germline loops: CDR1 LNHDA, CDR2 SQIVND (reference sequence). V was cut by 4 bases and J by 4 bases, with 7 bases left in between. Here the CDR3 DNA reads TGTGCCAGTAGTACTATAACCACCGGGGAGCTGTTTTTT. Translated: CASSTITTGELFF.

The rearrangement joins TRBV6-5 to TRBJ1-5; a possible D gene is TRBD1 (5 bases). Germline CDR1 MNHEY, CDR2 SVGAGI. The ends were cut back, 8 bases at V and 0 bases at J, with 8 bases in the middle. The CDR3 has 13 residues. Here the CDR3 DNA reads TGTGCCAGCGGCGACAGTAGCAATCAGCCCCAGCATTTT. Amino acids: CASGDSSNQPQHF.

The J gene is TRBJ2-1, the V gene TRBV27, with 8 bases identical to TRBD2. Germline CDR1 and CDR2: MNHEY and SMNVEV (reference sequence). The CDR3 totals 13 residues. Losses at the gene ends were 2 bases for V and 11 bases for J; bases not matched to a gene: 5. CDR3 bases: TGTGCCAGCAGTTTACTGACTAGCGAAAAGCAGTTCTTC. Residues: CASSLLTSEKQFF.

The rearrangement joins TRBV4-2 to TRBJ1-1, with D possibly being TRBD1 (6 bases). Deletions cut 0 bases from V and 1 base from J, with 12 bases between. The CDR3 totals 16 residues. CDR1 is LGHNA, CDR2 YNFKEQ, per germline. CDR3 DNA sequence: TGTGCCAGCAGCCAAGATCGGGGCAGGGGGAACACTGAAGCTTTCTTT. Its protein product is CASSQDRGRGNTEAFF.

The chain carries TRBV5-1 and TRBJ2-1, with a possible D match to TRBD2 (5 bases). The CDR3 runs 14 residues. Germline CDR1 reads SGHRS; CDR2 reads YFSETQ. With 3 bases removed from V and 6 bases from J, the gap between germline ends came to 13 bases. The CDR3 coding sequence is TGCGCCAGCAGCTCCTCAACGGAGGCCAATGAGCAGTTCTTC. As protein: CASSSSTEANEQFF.

V is TRBV9 and J is TRBJ1-2, with a tentative D call TRBD1 (5 bases). Deletions cut 3 bases from V and 2 bases from J, with 11 bases between. The CDR3 spans 14 residues. The germline CDR1 and CDR2 sequences are SGDLS and YYNGEE. CDR3 region: CASSAGIGNYGYTF. Here the CDR3 DNA reads TGTGCCAGCAGCGCAGGGATAGGGAACTATGGCTACACCTTC.

This clone was detected only once. The genes are TRBV5-1 and TRBJ2-2; 7 bases agree with TRBD1. The CDR3 extends over 14 amino acids. Germline V gene data show CDR1 as SGHRS and CDR2 as YFSETQ. V shed 4 bases and J 1 base; nucleotides not matched to a gene: 1. CDR3 loop: CASSRDRNTGELFF. The CDR3 bases are TGCGCCAGCAGCCGGGACAGGAACACCGGGGAGCTGTTTTTT.

CDR3 residues: CASSLSGLAGGVGTDTQYF. CDR3 DNA sequence: TGTGCCAGCAGTTTATCTGGACTAGCGGGGGGGGTTGGCACAGATACGCAGTATTTT. The rearrangement uses TRBV27 and TRBJ2-3; 15 nucleotides agree with TRBD2. Germline V gene sequence: CDR1 MNHEY, CDR2 SMNVEV (reference sequence). Trimming removed 0 bases from V and 1 base from J; junction bases left unmatched: 5. This CDR3 spans 19 amino acids.

The chain has TRBV5-4 and TRBJ2-1, with TRBD2 matching over 7 bases. Germline V gene data show CDR1 as SGHNT and CDR2 as YYREEE (reference sequence). The V segment lost 4 bases and the J segment 8 bases; nucleotides outside the gene matches: 9. The CDR3 spans 14 residues. CDR3 sequence: CASSGRGFMDEQFF. The CDR3 coding sequence is TGTGCCAGCAGCGGGAGGGGTTTTATGGATGAGCAGTTCTTC.

The rearrangement links TRBV5-5 to TRBJ1-3; 7 bases line up with TRBD1. Per the germline V gene, CDR1 is SGHKS and CDR2 is YYEKEE (reference sequence). This CDR3 region has 16 residues. The junction had 3 bases not matched to a gene; V was cut back by 0 bases and J by 0 bases. The DNA for the CDR3 is TGTGCCAGCAGCTTGGAGGGGGCGAGCTCTGGAAACACCATATATTTT. Amino acids: CASSLEGASSGNTIYF.

The gene calls are TRBV10-1 and TRBJ2-1; a possible D gene is TRBD2 (6 bases). Per germline, CDR1 WNHNN and CDR2 SYGVQD (reference sequence). The V end was cut by 3 bases, the J end by 9 bases, with 18 bases between. There are 15 residues in the CDR3. This CDR3 is CASSDKPGVRSEQFF. CDR3 in DNA: TGCGCCAGCAGTGACAAGCCGGGGGTCCGTTCTGAGCAGTTCTTC.

The CDR3 sequence is CASSTPRRTTNEKLFF. For the CDR3, the DNA is TGTGCCAGCAGTACCCCCCGGAGAACAACTAATGAAAAACTGTTTTTT. The chain couples TRBV28 to TRBJ1-4; D call uncertain. Germline V gene lookup returns CDR1 MDHEN and CDR2 SYDVKM. CDR3 length equals 16 residues. Trimming cost V 5 bases and J 0 bases, with 13 bases left between them. The full variable domain, rest sourced from reference TRBV28 and TRBJ1-4, is DVKVTQSSRYLVKRTGEKVFLECVQDMDHENMFWYRQDPGLGLRLIYFSYDVKMKEKGDIPEGYSVSREKKERFSLILESASTNQTSMYLCASSTPRRTTNEKLFFGSGTQLSVL.

V and J are TRBV27 and TRBJ2-7, with TRBD2 identical over 9 bases. Unmatched junction bases numbered 9, after V lost 6 bases and J lost 3 bases. CDR3 length: 15 residues. Per the germline V gene, CDR1 is MNHEY and CDR2 is SMNVEV (reference sequence). The CDR3 bases are TGTGCCAGCAGAGCTCCCGCTAGCGGGATCTACGAGCAGTACTTC. It codes for CASRAPASGIYEQYF.

This clone was counted a few times. The chain links TRBV5-5 to TRBJ2-4, with a tentative D call TRBD1 (5 bases). The V gene lost 4 bases and the J gene lost 12 bases, with 26 bases spanning the gap. Germline-derived CDR1 and CDR2 are SGHKS and YYEKEE (reference sequence). CDR3 length: 16 residues. In DNA form, the CDR3 reads TGTGCCAGCAGCCTCACCCAAGGGGTGGGCATTTGGTCTCAGTACTTC. The encoded protein is CASSLTQGVGIWSQYF.

The chain links TRBV28 to TRBJ1-5; D unresolved. CDR1 and CDR2 (germline): MDHEN, SYDVKM. Trimming pared 10 bases from V and 3 bases from J, leaving 13 bases between. CDR3 length equals 13 residues. The CDR3 loop is CATYNSYNQPQHF. In DNA, the CDR3 is TGTGCCACCTACAACAGTTACAATCAGCCCCAGCATTTT.

As DNA, the CDR3 is TGTGCCACCAGTGATCACAAGCGCGAGCAGTACTTC. This gives the protein CATSDHKREQYF. The chain recombines TRBV24-1 with TRBJ2-7, with D uncertain. The CDR3 is made up of 12 amino acids. CDR1 KGHDR and CDR2 SFDVKD come from the germline V gene. Trimming removed 3 bases at V and 6 bases at J, with 8 bases between.

The rearrangement joins TRBV11-1 to TRBJ2-7; 12 nucleotides match TRBD1. V shed 4 bases and J 4 bases; nucleotides not matched to a gene: 5. CDR3 length: 15 amino acids. Per the germline V gene, CDR1 is SGHAT and CDR2 is FQDESV (reference sequence). DNA for the CDR3: TGTGCCAGCAGCTCGGGACAGGGGGCGCGGTACGAGCAGTACGTC. This gives the protein CASSSGQGARYEQYV.